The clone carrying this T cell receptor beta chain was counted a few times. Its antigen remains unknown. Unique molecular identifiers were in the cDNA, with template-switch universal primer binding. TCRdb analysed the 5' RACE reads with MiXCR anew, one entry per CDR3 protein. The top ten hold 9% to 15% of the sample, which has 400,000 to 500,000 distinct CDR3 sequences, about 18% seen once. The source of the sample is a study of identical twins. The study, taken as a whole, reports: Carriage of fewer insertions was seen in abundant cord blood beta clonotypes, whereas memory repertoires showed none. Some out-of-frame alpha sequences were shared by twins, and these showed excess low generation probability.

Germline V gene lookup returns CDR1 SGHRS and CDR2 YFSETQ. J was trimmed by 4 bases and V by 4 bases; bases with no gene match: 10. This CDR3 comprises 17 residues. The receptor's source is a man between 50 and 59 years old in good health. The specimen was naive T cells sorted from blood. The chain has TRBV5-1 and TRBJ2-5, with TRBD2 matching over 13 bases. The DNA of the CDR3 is TGCGCCAGCAGCGCAACTAGCGGGAGGGAGTTATTAGAGACCCAGTACTTC. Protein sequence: CASSATSGRELLETQYF.